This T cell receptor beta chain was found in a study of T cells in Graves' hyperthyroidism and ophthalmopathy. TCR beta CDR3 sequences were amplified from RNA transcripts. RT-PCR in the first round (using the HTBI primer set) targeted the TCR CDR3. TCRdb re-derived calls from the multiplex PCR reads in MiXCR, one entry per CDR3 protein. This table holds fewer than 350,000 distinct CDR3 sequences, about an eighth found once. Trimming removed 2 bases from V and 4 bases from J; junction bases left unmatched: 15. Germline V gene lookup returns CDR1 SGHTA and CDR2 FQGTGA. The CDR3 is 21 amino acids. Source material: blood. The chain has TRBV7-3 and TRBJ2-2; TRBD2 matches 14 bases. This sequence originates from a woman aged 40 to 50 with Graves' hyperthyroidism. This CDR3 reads CASSLLARGLAGGRITGELFF. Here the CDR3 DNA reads TGTGCCAGCAGCTTATTGGCCCGAGGACTAGCGGGAGGCCGGATCACCGGGGAGCTGTTTTTT.